The rows below give T cell receptor beta chains drawn from one sample of a study of T cells in Graves' hyperthyroidism and ophthalmopathy. TCRdb re-analysed the multiplex PCR reads in MiXCR, keeping a single row per CDR3 protein. The sample carries a few hundred thousand distinct CDR3 sequences, about 20% recorded once. Sequenced: blood. The origin of the receptors is a young man with Graves' hyperthyroidism. CDR3s include the opening cysteine and the closing phenylalanine or tryptophan. The D gene is left open where the match is weak. The size field is filled for only some rows; it gives once, few, many or a size class.

clone size: many; D gene: TRBD2; J gene: TRBJ2-7; V gene: TRBV7-2; CDR3 protein: CASSFGLARSYEQYF; CDR3 DNA: TGTGCCAGCAGCTTTGGACTAGCGAGGTCCTACGAGCAGTACTTC
clone size: many; D gene: .; J gene: TRBJ1-2; V gene: TRBV12-3/TRBV12-4; CDR3 protein: CASSLSPGQVYGYTF; CDR3 DNA: TGTGCCAGCAGTTTATCCCCGGGACAAGTCTATGGCTACACCTTC
clone size: few; D gene: .; J gene: TRBJ1-5; V gene: TRBV6-1; CDR3 protein: CASSLNRDSNQPQHF; CDR3 DNA: TGTGCCAGCAGCCTCAACAGGGACAGCAATCAGCCCCAGCATTTT
clone size: .; D gene: .; J gene: TRBJ1-1; V gene: TRBV19; CDR3 protein: CASARDGLTEAFF; CDR3 DNA: TGTGCCAGCGCCCGGGACGGCCTTACTGAAGCTTTCTTT
clone size: many; D gene: .; J gene: TRBJ2-2; V gene: TRBV28; CDR3 protein: CASSSLGRELFF; CDR3 DNA: TGTGCCAGCAGTTCCCTAGGCCGGGAGCTGTTTTTT
clone size: many; D gene: .; J gene: TRBJ1-1; V gene: TRBV27; CDR3 protein: CASSRRGGGNTEAFF; CDR3 DNA: TGTGCCAGCAGCCGTAGAGGGGGAGGGAACACTGAAGCTTTCTTT
clone size: .; D gene: .; J gene: TRBJ1-2; V gene: TRBV12-3/TRBV12-4; CDR3 protein: CASLPGRGGGYTF; CDR3 DNA: TGTGCCAGCCTCCCTGGGCGGGGCGGTGGCTACACCTTC
clone size: many; D gene: TRBD1; J gene: TRBJ1-1; V gene: TRBV7-2; CDR3 protein: CAGQDNTEAFF; CDR3 DNA: TGTGCCGGACAGGATAACACTGAAGCTTTCTTT
clone size: many; D gene: .; J gene: TRBJ2-4; V gene: TRBV6-5; CDR3 protein: CASSFWGKGNIQYF; CDR3 DNA: TGTGCCAGCAGTTTCTGGGGCAAAGGGAACATTCAGTACTTC
clone size: many; D gene: .; J gene: TRBJ2-7; V gene: TRBV6-5; CDR3 protein: CASSYLGDHEQYF; CDR3 DNA: TGTGCCAGCAGTTATCTCGGTGATCACGAGCAGTACTTC
clone size: .; D gene: .; J gene: TRBJ1-2; V gene: TRBV6-5; CDR3 protein: CASSFRRLNYGYTF; CDR3 DNA: TGTGCCAGCAGTTTTCGGCGTTTAAACTATGGCTACACCTTC
clone size: many; D gene: .; J gene: TRBJ1-5; V gene: TRBV4-2; CDR3 protein: CASSPGGGTPNFDSNQPQHF; CDR3 DNA: TGTGCCAGCAGCCCGGGGGGAGGGACACCCAACTTCGATAGCAATCAGCCCCAGCATTTT
clone size: few; D gene: .; J gene: TRBJ1-1; V gene: TRBV7-9; CDR3 protein: CASSSVQGGNTEAFF; CDR3 DNA: TGTGCCAGCAGCTCAGTACAGGGCGGGAACACTGAAGCTTTCTTT
clone size: many; D gene: TRBD2; J gene: TRBJ2-5; V gene: TRBV12-3/TRBV12-4; CDR3 protein: CASSLSAGGFQETQYF; CDR3 DNA: TGTGCCAGCAGTTTATCTGCGGGGGGCTTCCAAGAGACCCAGTACTTC
clone size: many; D gene: TRBD1; J gene: TRBJ1-2; V gene: TRBV6-5; CDR3 protein: CASRTIRTGPNYGYTF; CDR3 DNA: TGTGCCAGCAGAACTATACGGACAGGTCCAAACTATGGCTACACCTTC
clone size: .; D gene: .; J gene: TRBJ2-7; V gene: TRBV6-1; CDR3 protein: CASTPGVPSYEQYF; CDR3 DNA: TGTGCCAGCACTCCAGGTGTACCCTCCTACGAGCAGTACTTC
clone size: .; D gene: TRBD2; J gene: TRBJ2-5; V gene: TRBV5-6; CDR3 protein: CASIEALAGVRGTQYF; CDR3 DNA: TGTGCCAGCATCGAAGCACTAGCGGGGGTCCGCGGGACCCAGTACTTC
clone size: many; D gene: .; J gene: TRBJ1-2; V gene: TRBV19; CDR3 protein: CASSWQANYGYTF; CDR3 DNA: TGTGCCAGCTCTTGGCAGGCTAACTATGGCTACACCTTC
clone size: .; D gene: .; J gene: TRBJ1-1; V gene: TRBV4-1; CDR3 protein: CASSQVVVNTEAFF; CDR3 DNA: TGCGCCAGCAGCCAAGTGGTGGTGAACACTGAAGCTTTCTTT
clone size: .; D gene: .; J gene: TRBJ2-5; V gene: TRBV6-1; CDR3 protein: CASSDGPYQETQYF; CDR3 DNA: TGTGCCAGCAGTGACGGGCCTTACCAAGAGACCCAGTACTTC
clone size: many; D gene: .; J gene: TRBJ1-2; V gene: TRBV27; CDR3 protein: CASSLTDSRDYGYTF; CDR3 DNA: TGTGCCAGCAGTTTAACGGACAGTAGGGACTATGGCTACACCTTC
clone size: many; D gene: .; J gene: TRBJ1-2; V gene: TRBV28; CDR3 protein: CASSFGSDGYTF; CDR3 DNA: TGTGCCAGCAGTTTTGGCAGCGATGGCTACACCTTC
clone size: few; D gene: TRBD1; J gene: TRBJ1-1; V gene: TRBV6-1; CDR3 protein: CASSGTGGGSEAFF; CDR3 DNA: TGTGCCAGCAGTGGGACAGGGGGAGGGTCTGAAGCTTTCTTT
clone size: .; D gene: .; J gene: TRBJ2-5; V gene: TRBV6-5; CDR3 protein: CASSFGNREKTQYF; CDR3 DNA: TGTGCCAGCAGTTTTGGTAACAGGGAAAAGACCCAGTACTTC
clone size: many; D gene: .; J gene: TRBJ1-2; V gene: TRBV6-1; CDR3 protein: CASSKQGTYGYTF; CDR3 DNA: TGTGCCAGCAGCAAACAGGGCACCTATGGCTACACCTTC
clone size: .; D gene: .; J gene: TRBJ2-3; V gene: TRBV12-3/TRBV12-4; CDR3 protein: CATTQGASTDTQYF; CDR3 DNA: TGTGCCACCACACAGGGCGCTAGCACAGATACGCAGTATTTT
clone size: few; D gene: .; J gene: TRBJ1-2; V gene: TRBV28; CDR3 protein: CASSRWQPGRGYTF; CDR3 DNA: TGTGCCAGCAGTAGATGGCAGCCCGGTAGGGGCTACACCTTC